This entry lists 15 T cell receptor beta chains sequenced from one sample in a study of Ad26.COV2.S vaccination and SARS-CoV-2 variants. Method: immunoSEQ multiplex PCR; TCRdb's copy keeps in-frame clones and lacks some. The sample lists fewer than 900,000 clones; 70% to 90% were seen once. Sample treatment: 19 received Ad26.COV2.S at low or high dose, single or two shots; about 5 received placebo; per-sample allocation not given. Material that was analyzed had been drawn on day 63 after the first vaccine or placebo injection. This sample comprised peripheral blood, obtained in a trial of Ad26.COV2.S vaccine versus placebo. The receptors were sampled from a person between 18 and 60 years old who received the Ad26.COV2.S COVID-19 vaccine or a placebo.

The rearrangement joins TRBV6-4 to TRBJ2-1, with TRBD2 identical over 12 bases. The junction had 5 bases not matched to a gene; V was cut back by 4 bases and J by 10 bases. This CDR3 comprises 14 residues. Germline V CDR1 and CDR2: MRHNA, SNTAGT. The CDR3 nucleotides read TGTGCCAGCAGTGTGACTAGCGGGAGAAACGAGCAGTTCTTC. It codes for CASSVTSGRNEQFF.

The rearrangement joins TRBV14 to TRBJ2-1, with 10 positions matching TRBD2. Unmatched junction bases numbered 4, after V lost 6 bases and J lost 5 bases. Germline lookup yields CDR1 SGHDN and CDR2 FVKESK. CDR3 size: 14 residues. CDR3 amino acids: CASRELAGDNEQFF. CDR3 nucleotide sequence: TGTGCCAGCAGGGAGCTAGCGGGAGACAATGAGCAGTTCTTC. Drawing the rest from reference TRBV14 and TRBJ2-1, the complete variable domain is EAGVTQFPSHSVIEKGQTVTLRCDPISGHDNLYWYRRVMGKEIKFLLHFVKESKQDESGMPNNRFLAERTGGTYSTLKVQPAELEDSGVYFCASRELAGDNEQFFGPGTRLTVL.

The rearrangement uses TRBV4-2 and TRBJ2-7, with 10 bases that match TRBD1. Trimming took 4 bases from V and 3 from J; bases not matched to a gene: 6. The CDR3 length is 15 residues. Per germline, CDR1 LGHNA and CDR2 YNFKEQ. In nucleotides, the CDR3 is TGTGCCAGCAGCCTAGGGACAGGGGATTTCTACGAGCAGTACTTC. This codes for CASSLGTGDFYEQYF.

V gene TRBV18 combines with J gene TRBJ1-6, with D possibly being TRBD1 (5 bases). V lost 3 bases to trimming and J lost 6 bases, with 9 bases between them. The CDR3 covers 14 residues. Germline loops: CDR1 KGHSH, CDR2 LQKENI. This chain's CDR3 is CASSPGTFNSPLHF. The CDR3 coding sequence is TGTGCCAGCTCACCGGGGACCTTTAATTCACCCCTCCACTTT.

The CDR3 DNA reads TGTGCCAGCAGCCAATCCAGCGCGGGACAGAACTATGGCTACACCTTC. This translates into CASSQSSAGQNYGYTF. The chain joins TRBV4-2 to TRBJ1-2; TRBD1 aligns across 7 bases. CDR3 length: 16 residues. Unmatched junction bases numbered 8, after V lost 2 bases and J lost 2 bases. CDR1 is LGHNA and CDR2 is YNFKEQ in the germline V gene.

The sample holds one count of this clone. The gene calls are TRBV10-2 and TRBJ2-3; D may be TRBD2 (6 bases). V was shortened by 4 bases and J by 0 bases, with 8 bases between the two germline ends. There are 14 residues in the CDR3. Germline V gene data show CDR1 as WSHSY and CDR2 as SAAADI. The CDR3: CASSATSSTDTQYF. CDR3 nucleotide sequence: TGCGCCAGCAGTGCCACTAGCAGCACAGATACGCAGTATTTT.

V and J are TRBV18 and TRBJ1-4, with 9 nucleotides matching TRBD1. This CDR3 has 16 residues. Germline V CDR1 and CDR2: KGHSH, LQKENI. J lost 4 bases, V lost 2 bases, and 5 bases had no gene match. CDR3 residues: CASSPGGQGLNEKLFF. The CDR3 DNA reads TGTGCCAGCTCACCAGGAGGACAGGGGCTTAATGAAAAACTGTTTTTT.

The chain joins TRBV15 to TRBJ2-7; no definite D call. The germline gives CDR1 LNHNV, CDR2 YYDKDF (reference sequence). The CDR3 runs 12 residues. The V and J ends lost 5 bases and 4 bases respectively, with 9 bases between them. The CDR3 reads CATSPDGYEQYF. Here the CDR3 DNA reads TGTGCCACCAGCCCAGACGGGTACGAGCAGTACTTC.

This sequence joins TRBV11-2 and TRBJ2-3; maybe TRBD2 (5 bases). Germline V gives CDR1 SGHAT, CDR2 FQNNGV. The V and J ends lost 1 base and 0 bases respectively, with 17 bases between them. The CDR3 consists of 18 residues. CDR3 nucleotide sequence: TGTGCCAGCAGCTTAGGACCTACCGGGGTGGATAGCACAGATACGCAGTATTTT. Translating gives CASSLGPTGVDSTDTQYF.

The chain links TRBV7-2 to TRBJ2-7, with D possibly being TRBD1 (7 bases). V dropped 4 bases and J dropped 9 bases, with 19 bases sitting between them. CDR3 length equals 14 residues. Per germline, CDR1 SGHTA and CDR2 FQGNSA. The CDR3 reads CASSSLDRRGLQYF. The CDR3 coding sequence is TGTGCCAGCAGCTCTCTGGACAGGAGGGGACTGCAGTACTTC.

The rearrangement links TRBV15 to TRBJ2-5, with a tentative D call TRBD2 (5 bases). Germline CDR1 reads LNHNV; CDR2 reads YYDKDF (reference sequence). This CDR3 contains 14 residues. Trimming stripped 0 bases from V and 6 bases from J, with 11 bases between. This CDR3 reads CATSRDVLVQTQYF. The CDR3 DNA is TGTGCCACCAGCAGAGACGTACTAGTCCAGACCCAGTACTTC. Combining the CDR3 with reference TRBV15 and TRBJ2-5 gives the whole variable domain DAMVIQNPRYQVTQFGKPVTLSCSQTLNHNVMYWYQQKSSQAPKLLFHYYDKDFNNEADTPDNFQSRRPNTSFCFLDIRSPGLGDTAMYLCATSRDVLVQTQYFGPGTRLLVL.

The chain carries TRBV29-1 and TRBJ1-1, with 12 nucleotides matching TRBD1. Germline loops: CDR1 SQVTM, CDR2 ANQGSEA. The CDR3 contains 15 residues. V dropped 5 bases and J dropped 1; count of bases not matched to a gene: 5. CDR3 protein: CSVQRDRGRNTEAFF. The DNA of the CDR3 is TGCAGCGTTCAACGGGACAGGGGGCGGAACACTGAAGCTTTCTTT.

The sample holds a few counts of this clone. J is TRBJ2-2 and V is TRBV5-4; D may be TRBD1 or TRBD2 (5 bases each). The CDR3 extends over 16 amino acids. The germline V gene encodes CDR1 SGHNT and CDR2 YYREEE (reference sequence). Deletions cut 4 bases from V and 1 base from J, with 14 bases between. Here the CDR3 reads CASSPEPGRNTGELFF. The CDR3 nucleotides are TGTGCCAGCAGCCCCGAACCAGGGAGGAACACCGGGGAGCTGTTTTTT. Based on the CDR3 plus reference TRBV5-4 and TRBJ2-2, the full variable domain is ETGVTQSPTHLIKTRGQQVTLRCSSQSGHNTVSWYQQALGQGPQFIFQYYREEENGRGNFPPRFSGLQFPNYSSELNVNALELDDSALYLCASSPEPGRNTGELFFGEGSRLTVL.

The chain is built from TRBV5-1 and TRBJ2-7, with 9 bases identical to TRBD1. J was trimmed by 5 bases and V by 0 bases; bases with no gene match: 3. Germline V gives CDR1 SGHRS, CDR2 YFSETQ. The CDR3 spans 14 residues. The CDR3 DNA follows: TGCGCCAGCAGCTTGGGGGACAGGGATAACGAGCAGTACTTC. Amino acids: CASSLGDRDNEQYF.

The chain has TRBV7-2 and TRBJ2-3; tentatively, D is TRBD1 or TRBD2 (5 bases each). This CDR3 contains 13 residues. CDR1 is SGHTA, CDR2 FQGNSA, per germline. V lost 7 bases and J lost 1, with 9 bases in between. Written as DNA, the CDR3 is TGTGCCAGCAACCGAGGGGGCACAGATACGCAGTATTTT. Translating it yields CASNRGGTDTQYF. Full variable domain (missing parts from reference TRBV7-2 and TRBJ2-3): GAGVSQSPSNKVTEKGKDVELRCDPISGHTALYWYRQSLGQGLEFLIYFQGNSAPDKSGLPSDRFSAERTGGSVSTLTIQRTQQEDSAVYLCASNRGGTDTQYFGPGTRLTVL.